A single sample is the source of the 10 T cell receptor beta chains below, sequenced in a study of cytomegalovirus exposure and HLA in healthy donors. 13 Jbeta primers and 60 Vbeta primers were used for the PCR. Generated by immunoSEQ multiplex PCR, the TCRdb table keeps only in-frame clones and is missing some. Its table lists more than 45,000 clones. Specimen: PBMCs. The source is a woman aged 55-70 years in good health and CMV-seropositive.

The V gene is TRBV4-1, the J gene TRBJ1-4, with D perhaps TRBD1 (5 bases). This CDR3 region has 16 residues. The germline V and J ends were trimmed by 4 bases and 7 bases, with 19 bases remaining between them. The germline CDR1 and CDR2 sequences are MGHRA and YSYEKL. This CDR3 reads CASSRGDGGGAEKLFF. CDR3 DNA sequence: TGCGCCAGCAGCCGGGGGGACGGGGGAGGTGCTGAAAAACTGTTTTTT.

CDR3 DNA sequence: TGCGCCAGCAGTGGGGAAGGGAGGAACACTGAAGCTTTCTTT. This gives the protein CASSGEGRNTEAFF. The chain employs TRBV5-1 and TRBJ1-1; no firm D call. The germline V gene has CDR1 SGHRS and CDR2 YFSETQ. CDR3 length: 14 amino acids. V lost 5 bases and J 1 base, leaving 12 bases between the germline ends.

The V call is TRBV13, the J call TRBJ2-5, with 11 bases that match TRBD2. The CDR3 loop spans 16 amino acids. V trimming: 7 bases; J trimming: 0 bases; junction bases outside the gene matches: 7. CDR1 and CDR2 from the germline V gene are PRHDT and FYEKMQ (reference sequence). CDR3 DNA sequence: TGTGCCAGCACCGCCCGACTAGCGGGGTACCAAGAGACCCAGTACTTC. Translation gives CASTARLAGYQETQYF.

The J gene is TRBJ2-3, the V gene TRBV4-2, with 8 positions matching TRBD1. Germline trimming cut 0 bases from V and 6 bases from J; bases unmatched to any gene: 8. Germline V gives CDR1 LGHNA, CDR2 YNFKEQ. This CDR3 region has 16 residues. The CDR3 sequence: CASSQDGSTGVDTQYF. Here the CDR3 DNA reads TGTGCCAGCAGCCAAGATGGTTCGACAGGGGTGGATACGCAGTATTTT.

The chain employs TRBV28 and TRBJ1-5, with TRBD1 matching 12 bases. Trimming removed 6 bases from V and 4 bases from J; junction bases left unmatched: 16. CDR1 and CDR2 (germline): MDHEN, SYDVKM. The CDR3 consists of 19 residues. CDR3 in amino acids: CASRKTGTGGASGNQPQHF. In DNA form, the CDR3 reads TGTGCCAGCAGAAAAACCGGGACAGGGGGCGCTTCGGGGAATCAGCCCCAGCATTTT.

The CDR3 loop reads CASSRGQGGNTEAFF. The CDR3 bases are TGTGCCAGCAGTCGCGGACAGGGGGGCAACACTGAAGCTTTCTTT. This rearrangement joins TRBV6-5 to TRBJ1-1, with 10 nucleotides matching TRBD1. Germline V lookup: CDR1 MNHEY, CDR2 SVGAGI. J was trimmed by 2 bases and V by 5 bases; bases with no gene match: 5. The CDR3 is made up of 15 amino acids.

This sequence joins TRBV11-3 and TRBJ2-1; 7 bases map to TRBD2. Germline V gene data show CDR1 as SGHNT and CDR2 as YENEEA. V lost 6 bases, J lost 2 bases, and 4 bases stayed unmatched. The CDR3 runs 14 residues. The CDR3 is CASSYSGPYNEQFF. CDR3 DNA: TGTGCCAGCAGTTATAGCGGGCCCTACAATGAGCAGTTCTTC.

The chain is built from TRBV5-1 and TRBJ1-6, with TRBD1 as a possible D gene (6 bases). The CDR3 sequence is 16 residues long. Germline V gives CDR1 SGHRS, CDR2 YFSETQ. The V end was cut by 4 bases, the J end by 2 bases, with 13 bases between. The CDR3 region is CASSPEDSAYNSPLHF. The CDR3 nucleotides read TGCGCCAGCAGCCCAGAGGACAGCGCCTATAATTCACCCCTCCACTTT.

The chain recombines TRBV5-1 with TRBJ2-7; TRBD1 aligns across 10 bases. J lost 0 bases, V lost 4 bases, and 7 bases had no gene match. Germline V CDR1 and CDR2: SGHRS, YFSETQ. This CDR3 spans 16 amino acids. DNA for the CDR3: TGCGCCAGCAGCACGGGACAGGGGCAGAGCTCCTACGAGCAGTACTTC. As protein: CASSTGQGQSSYEQYF.

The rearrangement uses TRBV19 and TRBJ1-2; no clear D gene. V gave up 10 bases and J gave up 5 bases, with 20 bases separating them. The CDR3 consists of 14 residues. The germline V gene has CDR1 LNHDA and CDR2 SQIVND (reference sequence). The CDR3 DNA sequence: TGTGCCACCAGTATAATGGCCGGGGAATATGGCTACACCTTC. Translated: CATSIMAGEYGYTF.